This T cell receptor (beta chain) was captured by sequencing in a study of shared clonotypes between healthy human individuals. Whole-study context: Donors, aged 18 to 49, were a couple of women and a few men. General study points: Naive subsets usually exceeded memory subsets in estimated richness. Several donors held about 5% of naive CD4 clonotypes in common.

Terminally differentiated effector memory CD45RA+ cells were excluded from the naive CD8 cells, which were CD45RO-negative and positively selected for CCR7. Each sample came from a Caucasian adult donor living in Nashville, Tennessee. Points on this clone: Its target is not known.

The repertoire was sequenced with immunoSEQ multiplex PCR; TCRdb's copy has only in-frame clones and lacks some. The data hold under 700,000 clones, with 85% to 95% observed a single time. Germline loops: CDR1 LGHNA, CDR2 YNFKEQ. The CDR3 runs 15 residues. The V gene lost 0 bases and the J gene lost 0 bases, with 7 bases spanning the gap. The TCR originated in a woman aged 30 to 39 in good health. The sequenced sample consisted of naive CD8+ T cells sorted from blood. The V and J genes are TRBV4-2 and TRBJ2-3; D remains unclear. CDR3 sequence reads: CASSQDSRSTDTQYF. The CDR3 DNA follows: TGTGCCAGCAGCCAAGATTCGCGGAGCACAGATACGCAGTATTTT.